The 23 T cell receptor beta chains below all came from one sample that was sequenced in a study of human T cells and chemical hapten exposure. The time point here: patch test 3, about 24 weeks after DPC sensitization. Treatment specified: therapeutic diphenylcyclopropenone sensitization with weekly scalp DPC. From the RACE reads, TCRdb called clonotypes with MiXCR, one entry per CDR3 protein. The data show under 130,000 distinct CDR3 sequences, less than 35% seen once. The sequenced sample was whole blood, obtained in connection with sensitization to the hapten diphenylcyclopropenone (DPC). The receptors shown here come from a man between 35 and 55 years old with alopecia areata. Some clones in this sample may be carry-over from other donors' samples.

This clonotype was counted only a few times. The chain employs TRBV2 and TRBJ2-7; 12 positions agree with TRBD2. CDR1 SNHLY and CDR2 FYNNEI come from the germline V gene. Trimming took 7 bases from V and 2 from J; bases not matched to a gene: 6. The CDR3 contains 15 residues. CDR3 sequence (DNA): TGTGCCAGCAAGCTGAGACTAGCGGGAGCCTACGAGCAGTACTTC. Translating gives CASKLRLAGAYEQYF.

In its sample, this clonotype was seen once. This chain joins TRBV6-2 or TRBV6-3 and TRBJ2-7, with 13 bases fitting TRBD2. CDR3 size: 15 residues. The germline V gene encodes CDR1 MNHEY and CDR2 SVGEGT. With V trimmed by 8 bases and J by 3 bases, 7 bases remained unmatched. In DNA, the CDR3 is TGTGCCAGCCAATTGGGACTAGCGGGATTCTACGAGCAGTACGTC. Translating it yields CASQLGLAGFYEQYV.

This clonotype appeared a few times. J is TRBJ1-5 and V is TRBV6-2 or TRBV6-3; 8 nucleotides match TRBD1. The germline V gene encodes CDR1 MNHEY and CDR2 SVGEGT. The CDR3 sequence is 17 residues long. The J segment lost 0 bases and the V segment lost 0 bases, leaving 4 bases of the junction unmatched. Here the CDR3 DNA reads TGTGCCAGCAGTTACTCTCTAGGGACAGGTAGCAATCAGCCCCAGCATTTT. Translation gives CASSYSLGTGSNQPQHF.

This clonotype has a handful of counts. The rearrangement links TRBV29-1 to TRBJ2-1; no clear D. The CDR3 length is 14 residues. The germline gives CDR1 SQVTM, CDR2 ANQGSEA. The ends were cut back, 4 bases at V and 4 bases at J, with 14 bases in the middle. CDR3 loop: CSVAASLAYNEQFF. The CDR3 DNA is TGCAGCGTTGCTGCCAGCCTCGCATACAATGAGCAGTTCTTC.

This clonotype showed up just a few times. CDR3 sequence: CSARWTETQYF. DNA of the CDR3: TGCAGTGCTCGATGGACCGAGACCCAGTACTTC. This chain connects TRBV20-1 to TRBJ2-5, with unresolved D. This CDR3 has 11 amino acids. The germline V and J ends were trimmed by 5 bases and 5 bases, with 9 bases remaining between them. Germline CDR1 reads DFQATT; CDR2 reads SNEGSKA (reference sequence).

The chain uses TRBV7-2 and TRBJ1-1; D gene ambiguous. The CDR3 is 13 amino acids. Per the germline V gene, CDR1 is SGHTA and CDR2 is FQGNSA. Trimming shortened V by 4 bases and J by 4 bases, and 10 bases separated the two germline ends. This CDR3 is CASSSQARTEAFF. CDR3 nucleotides: TGTGCCAGCAGCTCGCAGGCACGCACTGAAGCTTTCTTT.

This clonotype showed up just a few times. The V gene is TRBV2, the J gene TRBJ1-5, with 8 bases aligning to TRBD1. The CDR3 runs 18 residues. Germline V gene sequence: CDR1 SNHLY, CDR2 FYNNEI. V was clipped by 6 bases and J by 9 bases; unmatched bases: 22. CDR3 coding DNA: TGTGCCAGCAGCGCCGGGACAGGCGGTTTGTGGGTTGTCCGGCCCCAGCATTTT. Translated: CASSAGTGGLWVVRPQHF. The whole variable domain, filled in from reference TRBV2 and TRBJ1-5, reads EPEVTQTPSHQVTQMGQEVILRCVPISNHLYFYWYRQILGQKVEFLVSFYNNEISEKSEIFDDQFSVERPDGSNFTLKIRSTKLEDSAMYFCASSAGTGGLWVVRPQHFGDGTRLSIL.

This clonotype was detected only a few times. The genes are TRBV3-1 and TRBJ1-2, with D unclear. This CDR3 is built from 14 residues. V was clipped by 2 bases and J by 8 bases, with 15 bases between them. Germline V lookup: CDR1 LGHDT, CDR2 YNNKEL (reference sequence). The CDR3 here is CASSQQSRGGGYTF. In DNA form, the CDR3 reads TGTGCCAGCAGCCAACAATCCCGGGGAGGAGGCTACACCTTC.

The gene calls are TRBV6-5 and TRBJ2-1; D is unclear. The germline V gene has CDR1 MNHEY and CDR2 SVGAGI. CDR3 length: 13 amino acids. V dropped 0 bases and J dropped 14 bases, with 14 bases sitting between them. CDR3 protein: CASSYSPISGEFF. CDR3 coding DNA: TGTGCCAGCAGTTACTCGCCCATTTCGGGCGAGTTCTTC.

This clonotype showed up just a few times. DNA of the CDR3: TGTGCCAGCGGAAGCGGTGTTGATACGCAGTATTTT. Amino acids: CASGSGVDTQYF. The gene calls are TRBV7-2 and TRBJ2-3; D is perhaps TRBD2 (5 bases). Looked up from germline, CDR1 is SGHTA and CDR2 is FQGNSA. The V and J ends lost 8 bases and 6 bases respectively, with 12 bases between them. This CDR3 has 12 amino acids.

The V and J genes are TRBV2 and TRBJ1-1, with unresolved D. V was shortened by 7 bases and J by 1 base, with 4 bases between the two germline ends. CDR3 size: 11 residues. Germline V CDR1 and CDR2: SNHLY, FYNNEI. This CDR3 is CASMENTEAFF. CDR3 nucleotides: TGTGCCAGCATGGAGAACACTGAAGCTTTCTTT. The entire variable domain, with the rest obtained from reference TRBV2 and TRBJ1-1, is as follows: EPEVTQTPSHQVTQMGQEVILRCVPISNHLYFYWYRQILGQKVEFLVSFYNNEISEKSEIFDDQFSVERPDGSNFTLKIRSTKLEDSAMYFCASMENTEAFFGQGTRLTVV.

This sequence joins TRBV29-1 and TRBJ1-1; 8 nucleotides match TRBD1. J gave up 1 base and V 6 bases, and 10 bases lay outside the gene matches. The CDR3 contains 15 residues. The germline V gene encodes CDR1 SQVTM and CDR2 ANQGSEA. The CDR3 reads CSVRFRGQGNTEAFF. The CDR3 DNA reads TGCAGCGTGAGATTCAGGGGGCAAGGGAACACTGAAGCTTTCTTT.

The chain combines TRBV21-1 with TRBJ2-3; the listed D gene, TRBD1, was not tested against the DNA. TRBV21-1 is an annotated pseudogene. The CDR3 is 19 residues long. Written as DNA, the CDR3 is TGTGCCAGCAGCAAAGGGGGGATGACGCCCAACGGGGACACAGATACGCAGTATTTT. Its translation is CASSKGGMTPNGDTDTQYF.

DNA for the CDR3: TGCAGCGTTGAAGCTCTCACAGATACGCAGTATTTT. It specifies CSVEALTDTQYF. The chain employs TRBV29-1 and TRBJ2-3; D not resolved. Per the germline V gene, CDR1 is SQVTM and CDR2 is ANQGSEA. Trimming took off 1 base at V and 2 bases at J, with 4 bases between the two ends. The CDR3 is made up of 12 amino acids.

The J gene is TRBJ2-5, the V gene TRBV29-1; no clear D gene. This CDR3 has 11 residues. Trimming cost V 4 bases and J 2 bases, with 5 bases left between them. Germline CDR1 is SQVTM and CDR2 is ANQGSEA. The CDR3 sequence: CSVVGQETQYF. The CDR3 coding sequence is TGCAGCGTTGTGGGGCAAGAGACCCAGTACTTC.

This clonotype appeared a few times. The chain employs TRBV7-9 and TRBJ2-1; TRBD2 matches at 12 bases. Trimming at V came to 5 bases and at J to 8 bases, leaving 7 bases not matched to a gene. Looked up from germline, CDR1 is SEHNR and CDR2 is FQNEAQ (reference sequence). This CDR3 spans 15 amino acids. CDR3 protein: CASSPRLAGEYEQFF. CDR3 sequence (DNA): TGTGCCAGCAGCCCCCGACTAGCGGGAGAGTATGAGCAGTTCTTC.

The gene calls are TRBV20-1 and TRBJ2-3; TRBD2 matches 9 bases. This CDR3 spans 14 amino acids. V was pared by 5 bases and J by 1 base, with 4 bases of the junction left unmatched. Germline CDR1 reads DFQATT; CDR2 reads SNEGSKA (reference sequence). The CDR3 sequence: CSAGTSQRTDTQYF. CDR3 bases: TGCAGTGCTGGGACTAGCCAACGCACAGATACGCAGTATTTT.

This clonotype turned up a few times. V usage is TRBV27 and J usage is TRBJ2-2; D call uncertain. Germline-derived CDR1 and CDR2 are MNHEY and SMNVEV (reference sequence). This CDR3 spans 12 amino acids. V lost 7 bases to trimming and J lost 5 bases, with 8 bases between them. The CDR3 is CASNRQTGELFF. CDR3 DNA sequence: TGTGCCAGCAATCGCCAAACCGGGGAGCTGTTTTTT.

This clonotype has a handful of counts. The chain uses TRBV30 and TRBJ2-3, with D possibly matching TRBD1 (6 bases). The germline V gene has CDR1 GTSNPN and CDR2 SVGIG (reference sequence). Deletions cut 3 bases from V and 0 bases from J, with 13 bases between. CDR3 length: 15 amino acids. CDR3 loop: CAWRAGVASTDTQYF. The CDR3 DNA follows: TGTGCCTGGAGGGCAGGGGTAGCAAGCACAGATACGCAGTATTTT.

This clonotype was seen repeatedly, ten times or more. V gene TRBV4-3 combines with J gene TRBJ1-1; D is unclear. The V gene lost 0 bases and the J gene lost 4 bases, with 6 bases spanning the gap. The V gene's germline CDR1 is LGHNA and CDR2 YSLEER. The length of the CDR3 is 13 residues. As DNA, the CDR3 is TGCGCCAGCAGCCAAGACCAAGGCACTGAAGCTTTCTTT. It is translated as CASSQDQGTEAFF.

The V call is TRBV24-1, the J call TRBJ2-2; D is uncertain. V was cut by 4 bases and J by 1 base, with 3 bases left in between. Germline V gene sequence: CDR1 KGHDR, CDR2 SFDVKD. There are 13 residues in the CDR3. CDR3 DNA: TGTGCCACCAGTGAGATGAACACCGGGGAGCTGTTTTTT. It is translated as CATSEMNTGELFF.

There are a few counts of this clonotype. The chain employs TRBV9 and TRBJ2-3; TRBD2 aligns across 11 bases. Germline CDR1 and CDR2: SGDLS and YYNGEE. V lost 3 bases, J lost 3 bases, and 3 bases stayed unmatched. CDR3 length: 15 amino acids. As DNA, the CDR3 is TGTGCCAGCAGCGAGACTAGCGGGATAACAGATACGCAGTATTTT. This translates into CASSETSGITDTQYF.

This chain uses TRBV6-1 with TRBJ1-5; 7 nucleotides line up with TRBD1. The CDR3 sequence is 14 residues long. Looked up from germline, CDR1 is MNHNS and CDR2 is SASEGT. Germline trimming cut 1 base from V and 5 bases from J; bases unmatched to any gene: 2. In DNA, the CDR3 is TGTGCCAGCAGTGAAGGACAGGGCGATCAGCCCCAGCATTTT. It codes for CASSEGQGDQPQHF.